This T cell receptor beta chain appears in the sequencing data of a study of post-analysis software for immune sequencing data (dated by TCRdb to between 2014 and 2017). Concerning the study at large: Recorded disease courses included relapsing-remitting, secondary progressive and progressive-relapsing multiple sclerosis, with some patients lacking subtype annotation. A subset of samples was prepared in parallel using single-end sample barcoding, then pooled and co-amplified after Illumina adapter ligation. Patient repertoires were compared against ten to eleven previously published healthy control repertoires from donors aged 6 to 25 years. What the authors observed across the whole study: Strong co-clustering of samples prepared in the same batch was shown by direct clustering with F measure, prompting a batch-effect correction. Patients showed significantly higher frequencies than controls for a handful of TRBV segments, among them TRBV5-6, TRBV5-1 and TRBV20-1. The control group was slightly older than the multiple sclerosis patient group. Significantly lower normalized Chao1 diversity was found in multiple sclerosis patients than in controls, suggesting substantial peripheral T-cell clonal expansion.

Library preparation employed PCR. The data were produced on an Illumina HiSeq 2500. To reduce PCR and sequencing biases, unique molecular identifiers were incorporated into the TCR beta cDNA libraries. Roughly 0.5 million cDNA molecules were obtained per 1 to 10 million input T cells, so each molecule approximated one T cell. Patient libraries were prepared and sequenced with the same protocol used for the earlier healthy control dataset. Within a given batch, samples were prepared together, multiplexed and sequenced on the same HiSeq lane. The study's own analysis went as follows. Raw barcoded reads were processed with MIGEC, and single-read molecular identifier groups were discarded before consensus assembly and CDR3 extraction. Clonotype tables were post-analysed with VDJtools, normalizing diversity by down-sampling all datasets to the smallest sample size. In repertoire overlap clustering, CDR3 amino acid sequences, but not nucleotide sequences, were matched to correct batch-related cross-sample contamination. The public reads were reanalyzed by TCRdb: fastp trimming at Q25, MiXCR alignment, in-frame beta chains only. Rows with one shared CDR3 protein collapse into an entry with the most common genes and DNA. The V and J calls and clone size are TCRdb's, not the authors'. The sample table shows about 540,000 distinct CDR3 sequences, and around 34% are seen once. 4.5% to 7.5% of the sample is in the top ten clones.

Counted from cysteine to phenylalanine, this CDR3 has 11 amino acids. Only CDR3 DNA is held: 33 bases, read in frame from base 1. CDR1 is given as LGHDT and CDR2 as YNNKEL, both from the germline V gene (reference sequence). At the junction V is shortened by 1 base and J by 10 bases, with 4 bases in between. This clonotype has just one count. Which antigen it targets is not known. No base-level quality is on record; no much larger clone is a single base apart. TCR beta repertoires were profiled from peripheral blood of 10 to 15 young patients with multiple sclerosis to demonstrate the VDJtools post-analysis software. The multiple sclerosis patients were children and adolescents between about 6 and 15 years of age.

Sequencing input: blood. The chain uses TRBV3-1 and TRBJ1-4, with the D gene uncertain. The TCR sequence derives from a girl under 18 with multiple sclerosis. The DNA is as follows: TGTGCCAGCAGCCAAGGGGGAAAACTGTTTTTT. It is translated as CASSQGGKLFF.